This TCR beta chain appears in the sequencing data of a study of long-term antiretroviral therapy in people with HIV. Version v3.0 of the immunoSEQ assay ran at survey level. Here immunoSEQ multiplex PCR was the method, and the copy in TCRdb shows in-frame clones only, minus some. The table shows around 22,000 clones, with 65% to 90% occurring only once. The J segment lost 8 bases and the V segment lost 5 bases, leaving 3 bases of the junction unmatched. The germline V gene has CDR1 LGHNA and CDR2 YNFKEQ. CDR3 size: 13 residues. Sequenced material: unsorted PBMCs, taken 1.8 years before starting antiretroviral therapy. This TCR was recovered from a woman aged 30 to 39 with HIV. This chain uses TRBV4-2 with TRBJ1-2; 12 positions agree with TRBD1. This chain's CDR3 is CASSMGQGAGYTF. CDR3 bases: TGTGCCAGCAGCATGGGACAGGGGGCCGGCTACACCTTC.